The entry below describes one T cell receptor beta chain. The assay was immunoSEQ multiplex PCR, and TCRdb's table has in-frame clones only and misses some. The data contain roughly 190,000 clones, 84% of them singletons. Seattle participants joined during active infection and were tracked over time. The record originates from a study of blood T cell repertoires in COVID-19. About the study: Some COVID-19 samples were acute and others convalescent; all came from the United States, Italy and Spain.

CDR3 size: 16 residues. The germline gives CDR1 LNHNV, CDR2 YYDKDF (reference sequence). Trimming removed 7 bases from V and 0 bases from J, with 16 bases in between. Input material: peripheral blood. The chain combines TRBV15 with TRBJ2-4, with D possibly TRBD2 on 6 matching bases. This TCR was recovered from a woman in her 70s with COVID-19, enrolled during active disease. The CDR3 sequence: CATTPDGGPAKNIQYF. CDR3 in DNA: TGTGCCACCACCCCGGACGGGGGACCAGCCAAAAACATTCAGTACTTC. Full variable domain (rest looked up from reference TRBV15 and TRBJ2-4): DAMVIQNPRYQVTQFGKPVTLSCSQTLNHNVMYWYQQKSSQAPKLLFHYYDKDFNNEADTPDNFQSRRPNTSFCFLDIRSPGLGDTAMYLCATTPDGGPAKNIQYFGAGTRLSVL.